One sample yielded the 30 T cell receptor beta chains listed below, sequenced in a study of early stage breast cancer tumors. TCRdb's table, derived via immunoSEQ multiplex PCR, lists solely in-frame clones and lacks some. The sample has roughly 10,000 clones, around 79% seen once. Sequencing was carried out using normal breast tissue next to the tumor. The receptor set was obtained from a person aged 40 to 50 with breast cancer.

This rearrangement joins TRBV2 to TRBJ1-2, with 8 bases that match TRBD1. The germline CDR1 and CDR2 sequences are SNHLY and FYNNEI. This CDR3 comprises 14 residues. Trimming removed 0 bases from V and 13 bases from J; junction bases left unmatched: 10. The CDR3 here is CASSEARARGHGTF. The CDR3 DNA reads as TGTGCCAGCAGTGAAGCTAGAGCCAGGGGGCACGGCACCTTC.

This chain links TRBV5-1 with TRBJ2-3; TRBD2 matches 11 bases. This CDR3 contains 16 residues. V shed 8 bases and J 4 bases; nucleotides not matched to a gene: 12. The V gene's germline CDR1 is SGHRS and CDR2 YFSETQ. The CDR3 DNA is TGCGCCAGTACTACTCGTAGCGGGAGGGTCCCAGATACGCAGTATTTT. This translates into CASTTRSGRVPDTQYF.

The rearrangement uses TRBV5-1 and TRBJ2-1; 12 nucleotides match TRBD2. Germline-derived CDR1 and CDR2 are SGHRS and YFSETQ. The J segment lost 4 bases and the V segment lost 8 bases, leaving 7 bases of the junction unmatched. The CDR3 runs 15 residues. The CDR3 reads CARPLAGGTYNEQFF. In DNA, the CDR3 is TGCGCCAGGCCGCTAGCGGGAGGGACTTACAATGAGCAGTTCTTC.

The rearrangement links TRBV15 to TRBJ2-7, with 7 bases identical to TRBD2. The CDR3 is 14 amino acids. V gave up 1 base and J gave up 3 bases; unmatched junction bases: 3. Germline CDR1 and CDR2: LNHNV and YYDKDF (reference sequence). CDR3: CATSRGTSDYEQYF. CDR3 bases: TGTGCCACCAGCAGAGGAACTAGCGACTACGAGCAGTACTTC.

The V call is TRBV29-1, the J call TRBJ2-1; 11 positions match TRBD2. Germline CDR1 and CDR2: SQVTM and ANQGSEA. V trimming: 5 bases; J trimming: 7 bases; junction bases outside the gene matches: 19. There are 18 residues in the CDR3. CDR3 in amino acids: CSVPRRPTIAGGRNEQFF. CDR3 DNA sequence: TGCAGCGTTCCGCGACGACCTACAATAGCGGGAGGGAGGAATGAGCAGTTCTTC.

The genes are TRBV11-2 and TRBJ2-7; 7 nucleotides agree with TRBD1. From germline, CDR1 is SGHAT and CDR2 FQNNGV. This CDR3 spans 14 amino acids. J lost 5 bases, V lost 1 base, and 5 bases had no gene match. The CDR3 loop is CASSLGQGVNEQYF. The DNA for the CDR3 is TGTGCCAGCAGCTTAGGACAGGGTGTAAACGAGCAGTACTTC.

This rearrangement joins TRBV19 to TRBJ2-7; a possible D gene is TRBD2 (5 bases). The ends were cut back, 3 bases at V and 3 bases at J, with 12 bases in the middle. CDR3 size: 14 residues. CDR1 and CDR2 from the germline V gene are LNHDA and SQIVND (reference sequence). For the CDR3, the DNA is TGTGCCAGTAGTATCAAGACGGGGAACTACGAGCAGTACTTC. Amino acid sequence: CASSIKTGNYEQYF.

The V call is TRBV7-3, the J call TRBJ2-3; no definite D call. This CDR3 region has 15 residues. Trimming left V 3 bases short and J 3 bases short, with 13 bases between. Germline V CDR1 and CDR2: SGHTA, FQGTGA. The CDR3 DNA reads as TGTGCCAGCAGCTTGAACGGAGAACCAACAGATACGCAGTATTTT. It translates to CASSLNGEPTDTQYF.

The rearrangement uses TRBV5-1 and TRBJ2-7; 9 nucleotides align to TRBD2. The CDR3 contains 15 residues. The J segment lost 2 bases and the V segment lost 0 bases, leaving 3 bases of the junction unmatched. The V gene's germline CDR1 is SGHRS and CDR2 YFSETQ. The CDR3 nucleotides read TGCGCCAGCAGCTTGGACGCGGGAGGGACCTACGAGCAGTACTTC. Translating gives CASSLDAGGTYEQYF.

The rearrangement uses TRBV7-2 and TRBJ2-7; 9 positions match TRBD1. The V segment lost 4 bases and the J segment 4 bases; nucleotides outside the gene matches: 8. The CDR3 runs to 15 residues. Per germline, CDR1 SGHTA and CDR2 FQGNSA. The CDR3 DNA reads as TGTGCCAGCAGCTCCTCCGGGACAGGGCCTTACGAGCAGTACTTC. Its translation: CASSSSGTGPYEQYF.

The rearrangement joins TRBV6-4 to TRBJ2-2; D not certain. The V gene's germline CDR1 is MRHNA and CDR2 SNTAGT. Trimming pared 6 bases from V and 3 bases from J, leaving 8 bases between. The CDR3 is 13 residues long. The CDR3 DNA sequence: TGTGCCAGCAGCGACGGGTACACCGGGGAGCTGTTTTTT. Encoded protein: CASSDGYTGELFF.

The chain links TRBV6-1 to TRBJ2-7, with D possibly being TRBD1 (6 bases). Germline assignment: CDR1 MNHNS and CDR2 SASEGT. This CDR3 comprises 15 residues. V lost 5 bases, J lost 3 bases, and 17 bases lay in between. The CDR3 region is CASSTDSVPDYEQYF. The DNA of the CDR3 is TGTGCCAGCAGTACGGACAGTGTTCCAGACTACGAGCAGTACTTC.

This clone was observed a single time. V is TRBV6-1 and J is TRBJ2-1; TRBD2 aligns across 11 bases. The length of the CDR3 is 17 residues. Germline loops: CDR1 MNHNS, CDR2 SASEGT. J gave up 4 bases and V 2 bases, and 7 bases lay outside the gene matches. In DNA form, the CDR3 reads TGTGCCAGCAGTGAAACCCTCGGGACTAGCGGTTACAATGAGCAGTTCTTC. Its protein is CASSETLGTSGYNEQFF.

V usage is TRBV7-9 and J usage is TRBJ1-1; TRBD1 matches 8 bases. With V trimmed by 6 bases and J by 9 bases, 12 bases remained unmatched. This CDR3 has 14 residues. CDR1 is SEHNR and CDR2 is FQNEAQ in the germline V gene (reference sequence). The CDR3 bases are TGTGCCAGCAGTCTAGGACAGGGTTTCGAGAAAGCTTTCTTT. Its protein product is CASSLGQGFEKAFF.

This CDR3 reads CASSVGWGSYNEQFF. CDR3 sequence (DNA): TGTGCCAGCAGCGTAGGTTGGGGCTCCTACAATGAGCAGTTCTTC. The V and J genes are TRBV9 and TRBJ2-1; D is uncertain. V was clipped by 0 bases and J by 0 bases, with 7 bases between them. Germline loops: CDR1 SGDLS, CDR2 YYNGEE. The CDR3 is 15 residues long.

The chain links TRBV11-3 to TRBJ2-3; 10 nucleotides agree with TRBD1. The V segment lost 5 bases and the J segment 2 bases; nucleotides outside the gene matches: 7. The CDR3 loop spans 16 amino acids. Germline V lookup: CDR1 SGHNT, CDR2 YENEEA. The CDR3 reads CASSRTGGLLTDTQYF. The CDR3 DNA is TGTGCCAGCAGCAGGACAGGGGGGCTCCTCACAGATACGCAGTATTTT. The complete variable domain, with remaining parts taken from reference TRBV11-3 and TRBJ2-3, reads EAGVVQSPRYKIIEKKQPVAFWCNPISGHNTLYWYLQNLGQGPELLIRYENEEAVDDSQLPKDRFSAERLKGVDSTLKIQPAELGDSAVYLCASSRTGGLLTDTQYFGPGTRLTVL.

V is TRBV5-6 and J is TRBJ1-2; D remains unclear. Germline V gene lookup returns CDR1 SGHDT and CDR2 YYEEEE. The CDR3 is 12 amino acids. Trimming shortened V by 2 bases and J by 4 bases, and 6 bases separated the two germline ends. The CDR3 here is CASSLVTYGYTF. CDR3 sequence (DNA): TGTGCCAGCAGCTTAGTTACCTATGGCTACACCTTC.

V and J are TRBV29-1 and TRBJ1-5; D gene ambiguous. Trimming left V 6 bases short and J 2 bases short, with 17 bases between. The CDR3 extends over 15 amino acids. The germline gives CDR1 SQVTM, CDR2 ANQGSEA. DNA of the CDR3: TGCAGCGTGGCGGACGGTCTCCTGGGCAATCAGCCCCAGCATTTT. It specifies CSVADGLLGNQPQHF.

CDR3 residues: CAIRGSGTSGTGELFF. The CDR3 nucleotides read TGTGCCATCAGGGGATCCGGGACTAGCGGTACCGGGGAGCTGTTTTTT. The V and J genes are TRBV10-3 and TRBJ2-2; 11 bases align to TRBD2. The CDR3 extends over 16 amino acids. The V and J ends lost 6 bases and 5 bases, in that order; junction bases with no gene match: 8. CDR1 ENHRY and CDR2 SYGVKD come from the germline V gene.

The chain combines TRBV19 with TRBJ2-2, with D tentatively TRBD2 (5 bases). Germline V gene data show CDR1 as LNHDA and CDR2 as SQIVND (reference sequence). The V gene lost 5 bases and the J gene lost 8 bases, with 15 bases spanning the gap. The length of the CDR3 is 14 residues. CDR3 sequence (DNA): TGTGCCAGTAGTTCCGACCGGGGTCCGGGGGAGCTGTTTTTT. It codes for CASSSDRGPGELFF.

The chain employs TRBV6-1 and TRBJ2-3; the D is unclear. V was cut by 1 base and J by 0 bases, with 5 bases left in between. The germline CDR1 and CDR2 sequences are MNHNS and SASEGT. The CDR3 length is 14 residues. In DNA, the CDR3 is TGTGCCAGCAGTGAAGGCAGTAGCACAGATACGCAGTATTTT. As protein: CASSEGSSTDTQYF.

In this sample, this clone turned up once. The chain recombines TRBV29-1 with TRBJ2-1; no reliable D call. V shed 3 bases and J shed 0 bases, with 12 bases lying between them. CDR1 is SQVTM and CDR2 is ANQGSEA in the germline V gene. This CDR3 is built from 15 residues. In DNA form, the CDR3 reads TGCAGCGTTGACACTACACCAAGCTCCTACAATGAGCAGTTCTTC. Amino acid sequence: CSVDTTPSSYNEQFF.

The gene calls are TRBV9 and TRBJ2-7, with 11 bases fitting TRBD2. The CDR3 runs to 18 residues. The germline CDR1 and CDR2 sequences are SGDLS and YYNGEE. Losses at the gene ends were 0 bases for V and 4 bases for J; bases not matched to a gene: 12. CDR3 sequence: CASSVGPGGGTSGYEQYF. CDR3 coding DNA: TGTGCCAGCAGCGTAGGACCAGGGGGCGGGACTAGCGGATACGAGCAGTACTTC.

CDR3 nucleotides: TGTGCCAGCAGTGAACAGGGGTCCGGGGCCAACGTCCTGACTTTC. This sequence encodes CASSEQGSGANVLTF. The rearrangement joins TRBV6-1 to TRBJ2-6, with a weak D call TRBD1 (6 bases). CDR1 and CDR2 (germline): MNHNS, SASEGT. V lost 2 bases and J 4 bases, leaving 9 bases between the germline ends. The CDR3 has 15 amino acids.

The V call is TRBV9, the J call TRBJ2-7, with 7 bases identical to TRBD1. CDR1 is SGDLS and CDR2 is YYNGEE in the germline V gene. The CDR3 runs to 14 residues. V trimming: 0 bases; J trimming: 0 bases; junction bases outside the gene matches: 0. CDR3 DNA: TGTGCCAGCAGCGTAGAGGGGGCCTCCTACGAGCAGTACTTC. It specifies CASSVEGASYEQYF.

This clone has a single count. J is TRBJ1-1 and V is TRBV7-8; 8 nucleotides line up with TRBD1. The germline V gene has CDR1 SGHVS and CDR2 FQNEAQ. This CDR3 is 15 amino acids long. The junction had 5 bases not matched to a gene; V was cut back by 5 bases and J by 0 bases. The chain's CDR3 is CASSPTGGLNTEAFF. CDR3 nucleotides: TGTGCCAGCAGCCCTACAGGGGGTCTGAACACTGAAGCTTTCTTT.

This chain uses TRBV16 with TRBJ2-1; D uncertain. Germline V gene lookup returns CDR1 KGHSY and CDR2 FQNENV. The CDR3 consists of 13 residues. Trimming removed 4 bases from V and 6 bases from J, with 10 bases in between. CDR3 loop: CASSPQTSNEQFF. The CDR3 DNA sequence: TGTGCCAGCAGCCCCCAGACGAGCAATGAGCAGTTCTTC.

The DNA for the CDR3 is TGTGCCAGCAGCCAGAAAGGAGGCGGGACCCGCTCCTACAATGAGCAGTTCTTC. Its translation: CASSQKGGGTRSYNEQFF. V gene TRBV7-6 combines with J gene TRBJ2-1; possible D gene TRBD2, 6 bases. The V end was cut by 5 bases, the J end by 0 bases, with 20 bases between. The CDR3 sequence is 18 residues long. Germline assignment: CDR1 SGHVS and CDR2 FNYEAQ.

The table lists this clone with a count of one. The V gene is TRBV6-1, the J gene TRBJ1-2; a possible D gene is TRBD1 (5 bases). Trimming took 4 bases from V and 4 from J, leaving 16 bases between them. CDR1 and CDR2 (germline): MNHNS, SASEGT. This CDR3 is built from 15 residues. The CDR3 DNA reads TGTGCCAGCAGTGGGCGACAGAGCACGGGCTATGGCTACACCTTC. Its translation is CASSGRQSTGYGYTF.

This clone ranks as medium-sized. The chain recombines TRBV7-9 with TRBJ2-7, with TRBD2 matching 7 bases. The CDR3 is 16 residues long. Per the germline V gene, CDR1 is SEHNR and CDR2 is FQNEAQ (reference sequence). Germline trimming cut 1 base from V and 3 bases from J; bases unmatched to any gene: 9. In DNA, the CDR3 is TGTGCCAGCAGCTTAGAGTGGGACTACTCGAACTACGAGCAGTACTTC. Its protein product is CASSLEWDYSNYEQYF.